The clone carrying this TCR beta chain was observed a handful of times. What it binds is unknown. The data are from a study of blood T cells in healthy people across ages. Study-wide results and limits: The study could not conclusively compare naive and antigen-experienced cells, given its unsorted PBMCs.

A second PCR, run for roughly 6 to 11 cycles, used a sample-barcoded 5' primer plus a J-beta primer mix. Each sample yielded at least 2.5 million CDR3-containing paired-end reads. TCRdb used MiXCR to reprocess the 5' RACE reads, holding one entry per CDR3 protein. This table holds 540,000 or so distinct CDR3 sequences, approximately 25% found once. The CDR3 runs to 13 residues. Deletions cut 7 bases from V and 2 bases from J, with 14 bases between. Germline CDR1 and CDR2: SQVTM and ANQGSEA. These data were also filed under a second study, of T cells of mothers and their children.

The TCR was taken from a boy aged 5-17 years in good health. V usage is TRBV29-1 and J usage is TRBJ2-5, with D perhaps matching TRBD1 (6 bases). The sample comprised blood. The CDR3 DNA reads as TGCAGCGGAACAGGGTTTCGACAAGAGACCCAGTACTTC. As protein: CSGTGFRQETQYF.